This T cell receptor (beta chain) comes out of a study of T cell responses to AZD1222 COVID-19 vaccine. Study conclusions and caveats: Females outnumbered males among donors, who were mostly white British; clonal diversity was possibly underestimated.

Germline V gene sequence: CDR1 SGHNT, CDR2 YYREEE (reference sequence). CDR3 length: 16 residues. V shed 3 bases, J shed 6 bases, and the junction held 2 bases outside the gene matches. With regard to this clone: Its antigen remains unknown.

Generated by immunoSEQ multiplex PCR, the TCRdb table keeps only in-frame clones and is missing some. The sample records 95,000 to 110,000 clones, roughly 87% being singletons. The source was peripheral blood, collected on day 0 of AZD1222 vaccination. The receptor was derived from an adult in good health. This chain uses TRBV5-4 with TRBJ2-2; 16 bases line up with TRBD2. The CDR3 region is CASSSGTSGGAGELFF. CDR3 coding DNA: TGTGCCAGCAGCTCCGGGACTAGCGGGGGGGCCGGGGAGCTGTTTTTT. The variable domain in full, with the rest retrieved from reference TRBV5-4 and TRBJ2-2, is ETGVTQSPTHLIKTRGQQVTLRCSSQSGHNTVSWYQQALGQGPQFIFQYYREEENGRGNFPPRFSGLQFPNYSSELNVNALELDDSALYLCASSSGTSGGAGELFFGEGSRLTVL.